This entry is about one TCR beta chain. This clone was detected once. Its binding antigen is unknown. No qualities accompany the bases; no much larger clone lies one base away. The sample's time point label, decoded: neoterminal ileum biopsy at postoperative endoscopy, about 6 months after surgery. Adults with ileal or ileocolonic Crohn's disease and an indication for ileocolonic resection were eligible for inclusion. Whole ileal mucosal biopsies were kept frozen at -80 degrees C prior to DNA extraction. Genomic DNA was isolated from frozen whole biopsies using a TRizol-based method, and the DNA was quantified with a NanoDrop 2000 spectrophotometer. Including cysteine and phenylalanine, the CDR3 has 14 amino acids. Just the 42-base CDR3 DNA is kept, in frame starting at base 1. Based on the germline V gene, the CDR1 and CDR2 sequences are SGHRS and YFSETQ. Trimming takes 0 bases from V and 4 bases from J, and the germline ends sit 11 bases apart.

This sample is drawn from a study of T cell repertoires in ileal Crohn's disease (dated by TCRdb to the late 2010s). About the full investigation: The median duration of disease was roughly 8.2 years, and at the time of surgery around 36% of patients were active smokers. M6 samples consisted of neoterminal ileum biopsies collected during postoperative colonoscopy. A total of about 150 mucosal samples from 57 patients were sequenced, with samples obtained at several locations on the surgical specimen and at postoperative endoscopy. All patients had surgery for a complication: stricturing disease in 61% and penetrating disease in roughly 39%. A Rutgeerts score above i0 was used to define endoscopic postoperative recurrence. Running in parallel with the study was a multicentre cohort set up to find predictors of early endoscopic recurrence following ileocolonic resection. TCR repertoire analysis was done in some 60 Crohn's disease patients from a prospective multicentre cohort. Roughly half of the patients were given postoperative therapy, with about 19 on anti-TNF agents and about a dozen on thiopurines. Overall study outcomes, separate from this receptor: Only a subgroup of patients, of unstated size, had their mucosal CD4 and CD8 T cells sorted and sequenced. Postoperative endoscopy timing varied within the first year after surgery, with a median delay of approximately 6.3 months. Higher high-frequency clone percentages at surgery were associated with endoscopic recurrence; all patients with clonality above 26.8% (18/57) had recurrence. A significantly higher proportion of clonal expansions was observed in active smokers at surgery than in non-smokers (about 25% vs 18%, p=0.02). Sorted CD8 T cells carried more high-frequency clones than CD4 T cells, suggesting mucosal expansions were mainly CD8.

For commercial TCRB immunosequencing, 450 to 550 nanograms of biopsy DNA were submitted for each sample. Adaptive Biotechnology amplified CDR3 regions from genomic DNA with a two-step multiplex PCR that controlled for amplification bias. Primers covering every V and J gene segment were used in the first PCR, while barcodes and Illumina adapters were added in the second PCR. An Illumina instrument was used to sequence the CDR3 libraries. For the original study's pipeline: Analysis combined the vendor-provided pipelines with custom analysis of raw data in R/Bioconductor under R version 3.3.0. Clonality, which ranges from 0 to 1, was calculated as the inverse of the normalised Shannon entropy across all productive clones. The repertoire share taken up by the top 100 clones defined high-frequency clones, and only clones that passed a 95% confidence test were kept. Overlap between samples was measured with the Morisita-Horn index, while repertoire diversity was measured with the Simpson index. TCRdb limited this immuneACCESS table to in-frame rearrangements with V and J called. A share of clones is missing; checked studies link under half to unresolved V genes, and the rest is unexplained. V, J and clone size are those of that table, while D and trimming were read from the DNA. For this sample the table gives under 15,000 clones, of which 75% to 85% were detected only once. The ten largest clones take up around 9.9% of the sample.

The V gene is TRBV5-1 and the J gene is TRBJ2-7; TRBD2 is a possible D gene, resting on 5 matching bases. This clonotype was sampled from an adult with Crohn's disease. The sample taken for sequencing was ileal tissue. The CDR3 is CASSLGGITYEQYF. The DNA reads as follows: TGCGCCAGCAGCTTGGGAGGGATCACGTACGAGCAGTACTTC. With the portions outside the CDR3 filled from the reference TRBV5-1 and TRBJ2-7 genes, the complete variable region becomes KAGVTQTPRYLIKTRGQQVTLSCSPISGHRSVSWYQQTPGQGLQFLFEYFSETQRNKGNFPGRFSGRQFSNSRSEMNVSTLELGDSALYLCASSLGGITYEQYFGPGTRLTVT.